This T cell receptor (beta chain) was sequenced for a study of T cell responses to AZD1222 COVID-19 vaccine. Germline V gene lookup returns CDR1 MNHEY and CDR2 SVGAGI. This CDR3 has 14 residues. The V end was cut by 6 bases, the J end by 2 bases, with 14 bases between. The method was immunoSEQ multiplex PCR; TCRdb's version includes in-frame clones alone and lacks a portion of them. The table includes some 120,000 clones, roughly 91% detected once. A remark on this clone: Antigen unknown.

General observations from the study: Receipt of two AZD1222 doses was followed by a rise in Spike-specific TCR breadth and depth.

This material consisted of peripheral blood, taken on day 0 of MenACWY control vaccination. The rearrangement uses TRBV6-5 and TRBJ2-7, with unresolved D. This sequence originates from an adult in good health. DNA of the CDR3: TGTGCCAGCAGATCCGACACTCTTGCCTACGAGCAGTACTTC. Protein: CASRSDTLAYEQYF.